The 6 T cell receptor beta chains in this list originate from one sample, sequenced in a study of technical replicates of blood from several donors. Using immunoSEQ multiplex PCR, the repertoire was profiled, and TCRdb retains in-frame clones only, with some absent. The sample holds more than 90,000 clones, about 94% seen once. The sample was T cells isolated from PBMCs. These TCRs come from a human donor in good health.

The chain uses TRBV10-1 and TRBJ2-6, with D tentatively TRBD1 (6 bases). Trimming removed 7 bases at V and 0 bases at J, with 16 bases between. Germline CDR1 and CDR2: WNHNN and SYGVQD (reference sequence). This CDR3 contains 17 residues. The CDR3 here is CASTNTGPTSGANVLTF. The DNA of the CDR3 is TGCGCCAGCACCAACACAGGGCCCACCTCTGGGGCCAACGTCCTGACTTTC.

The gene calls are TRBV30 and TRBJ1-2; 9 positions match TRBD1. V trimming: 6 bases; J trimming: 0 bases; junction bases outside the gene matches: 5. The CDR3 spans 14 residues. Germline loops: CDR1 GTSNPN, CDR2 SVGIG (reference sequence). The CDR3 DNA reads TGTGCCTGTCAGGGGGACAGGGCTAACTATGGCTACACCTTC. It specifies CACQGDRANYGYTF.

The genes are TRBV27 and TRBJ1-1; D gene uncertain. Germline CDR1 reads MNHEY; CDR2 reads SMNVEV (reference sequence). The length of the CDR3 is 16 residues. Trimming cost V 4 bases and J 5 bases, with 20 bases left between them. CDR3 in DNA: TGTGCCAGCAGTTCCATCCTCCGGGGTCGACGGACTGAAGCTTTCTTT. Amino acids: CASSSILRGRRTEAFF.

The genes are TRBV6-5 and TRBJ2-5; unclear D gene. Trimming cost V 6 bases and J 5 bases, with 7 bases left between them. Per the germline V gene, CDR1 is MNHEY and CDR2 is SVGAGI. The CDR3 is 11 amino acids. CDR3 in DNA: TGTGCCAGCAGGACCAGGGAGACCCAGTACTTC. Its protein product is CASRTRETQYF.

The chain employs TRBV19 and TRBJ1-6; no clear D gene. The CDR3 consists of 20 residues. V lost 4 bases to trimming and J lost 0 bases, with 22 bases between them. The germline CDR1 and CDR2 sequences are LNHDA and SQIVND (reference sequence). As DNA, the CDR3 is TGTGCCAGTAGTAGGGTTTTGAGTCAGCGCCCTAGCTCCTATAATTCACCCCTCCACTTT. Encoded protein: CASSRVLSQRPSSYNSPLHF.

J is TRBJ2-1 and V is TRBV19; TRBD2 aligns across 9 bases. The CDR3 extends over 15 amino acids. Germline trimming cut 5 bases from V and 3 bases from J; bases unmatched to any gene: 5. Per the germline V gene, CDR1 is LNHDA and CDR2 is SQIVND (reference sequence). The CDR3 DNA reads TGTGCCAGTAGTGAGCGGGAGGAACACTACAATGAGCAGTTCTTC. It is translated as CASSEREEHYNEQFF.